Listed below are T cell receptor beta chains from one sample, sequenced in a study of T cell responses to AZD1222 COVID-19 vaccine. Clones were sequenced by immunoSEQ multiplex PCR, and TCRdb holds only the in-frame ones, with some missing. The profile shows 150,000 to 200,000 clones, 90% of them singletons. Material: peripheral blood, obtained on day 0 of AZD1222 vaccination. The receptors were sampled from an adult in good health. The conserved cysteine and the conserved F or W are not part of the CDR3 here. The order of the fields is J gene, V gene, CDR3 protein.

TRBJ2-1 | TRBV4-1 | ASSHGAGGRNEQF
TRBJ2-1 | TRBV5-4 | ASSSRDRAINEQF
TRBJ1-2 | TRBV2 | ASTPGRGLSSYGYT
TRBJ1-5 | TRBV2 | ASTVTAVQPQH
TRBJ1-1 | TRBV19 | ASSIGTGRLGTEAF
TRBJ2-7 | TRBV7-8 | ASATLGRRGSGQY
TRBJ1-2 | TRBV3-1/TRBV3-2 | ASSLGRTGEFCYGYT
TRBJ1-1 | TRBV2 | ASSEISGVGAEAF
TRBJ1-3 | TRBV14 | ASSHQGLAPSGNTIY
TRBJ1-3 | TRBV24-1 | ATTSGTGLFQSGNTIY
TRBJ2-7 | TRBV3-1/TRBV3-2 | ASKLSGREQY
TRBJ2-7 | TRBV19 | ASSTGRWDEQY
TRBJ2-7 | TRBV5-1 | ASSLDRAYEQY
TRBJ2-7 | TRBV7-2 | ASSVAGGLEQY
TRBJ1-2 | TRBV23-1 | ASKRQVKDGYT
TRBJ1-1 | TRBV15 | ATSRVLDRNTEAF
TRBJ2-5 | TRBV2 | ATRERVYQETQY
TRBJ2-1 | TRBV7-3 | ASSLGGIRGPYNEQF
TRBJ2-7 | TRBV5-6 | ASSSPTEFYEQY
TRBJ1-5 | TRBV4-2 | ASSQEQGSNQPQH
TRBJ2-1 | TRBV28 | ASSYGTLGNEQF
TRBJ1-4 | TRBV5-4 | ASSLDGRAATNEKLF
TRBJ2-5 | TRBV5-1 | ASREGTPSGGETQY
TRBJ2-7 | TRBV12-3/TRBV12-4 | ASSLSAEQY
TRBJ1-4 | TRBV27 | ASGTPVRGPEKLF
TRBJ2-5 | TRBV4-3 | ASSQEVFETQY
TRBJ1-4 | TRBV3-1/TRBV3-2 | ASSLFSDKLF
TRBJ2-2 | TRBV19 | ASSSPYANTGELF
TRBJ2-3 | TRBV2 | ASSPGGAGFDTQY
TRBJ1-2 | TRBV3-1/TRBV3-2 | ASSQPGRKAGDYGYT
TRBJ2-5 | TRBV6-5 | ASLSPWEQETQY
TRBJ1-1 | TRBV19 | ASSIFPPLNTEAF
TRBJ1-4 | TRBV12-5 | ASGLVEGKLF